This TCR beta chain was obtained from a study of blood T cells in healthy people across ages. CDR1 is SGHTA, CDR2 FQGNSA, per germline. CDR3 length: 15 residues. Trimming left V 2 bases short and J 5 bases short, with 12 bases between. General study findings and limits: TCR beta diversity per million T cells fell roughly linearly with age. Long-lived and aged donors differed, with more naive CD4+ cells and higher diversity in the long-lived.

A word on this clonotype: The antigen remains undetermined.

With a J-beta primer mix and a sample-barcoded 5' primer, a second PCR ran about 6 to 11 cycles. CDR3-containing paired-end reads numbering at least 2.5 million came from each sample. TCRdb re-called the 5' RACE reads through MiXCR, storing one row per CDR3 protein. The sample has about 680,000 distinct CDR3 sequences, roughly 50% seen once; the top ten hold under 35%. The authors extracted at least 6 micrograms of total RNA per sample. This rearrangement joins TRBV7-2 to TRBJ1-4; D is ambiguous. The sample taken for sequencing was blood. This TCR was sampled from a woman aged 55-69 years in good health. In DNA, the CDR3 is TGTGCCAGCAGCTTAAACCAGAAAAAAAATGAAAAACTGTTTTTT. Translation gives CASSLNQKKNEKLFF. Using reference TRBV7-2 and TRBJ1-4 for the parts outside the CDR3, the full variable domain is GAGVSQSPSNKVTEKGKDVELRCDPISGHTALYWYRQSLGQGLEFLIYFQGNSAPDKSGLPSDRFSAERTGGSVSTLTIQRTQQEDSAVYLCASSLNQKKNEKLFFGSGTQLSVL.